Listed below are T cell receptor beta chains from one sample, sequenced in a study of shared T cell receptors in the human thymus. Profiled with immunoSEQ multiplex PCR; TCRdb holds only in-frame clones, not every one. Here the sample spans 720,000 or so clones, 70% to 90% being singletons. These same data were also listed under a study on human thymus T cells.

Material: thymocytes. The receptors stem from a girl less than two years old with a congenital heart defect. The CDR3 runs from the conserved cysteine through the conserved F or W. Each record gives: D gene, CDR3 length, V gene, J gene, clone size, CDR3 protein, CDR3 DNA. A D gene is named only where the DNA matches it firmly. Some rows have no size entry. The others give once, few or many, or a class for an expanded clone.

d_call: TRBD1
cdr3_length: 18
v_call: TRBV25-1
j_call: TRBJ1-2
clone_size: .
cdr3_aa: CASSEIEGTGGGPYGYTF
cdr3_nt: TGTGCCAGCAGTGAAATAGAAGGGACAGGGGGAGGTCCCTATGGCTACACCTTC

d_call: .
cdr3_length: 15
v_call: TRBV28
j_call: TRBJ1-5
clone_size: .
cdr3_aa: CASSLLVEGNQPQHF
cdr3_nt: TGTGCCAGCAGTTTACTGGTTGAGGGCAATCAGCCCCAGCATTTT

d_call: TRBD1
cdr3_length: 17
v_call: TRBV28
j_call: TRBJ2-1
clone_size: .
cdr3_aa: CASSDINSGQNHNEQFF
cdr3_nt: TGTGCCAGCAGCGATATCAATTCGGGACAGAATCACAATGAGCAGTTCTTC

d_call: TRBD2
cdr3_length: 17
v_call: TRBV7-6
j_call: TRBJ2-7
clone_size: .
cdr3_aa: CASSLVGGLAGFHEQYF
cdr3_nt: TGTGCCAGCAGCTTAGTAGGGGGACTAGCGGGGTTCCACGAGCAGTACTTC

d_call: .
cdr3_length: 14
v_call: TRBV25-1
j_call: TRBJ1-2
clone_size: once
cdr3_aa: CASSRSGFGYGYTF
cdr3_nt: TGTGCCAGCAGTAGGTCAGGGTTTGGGTATGGCTACACCTTC

d_call: .
cdr3_length: 16
v_call: TRBV4-1
j_call: TRBJ1-2
clone_size: .
cdr3_aa: CASSQDTDRPNYGYTF
cdr3_nt: TGCGCCAGCAGCCAAGACACAGACAGACCTAACTATGGCTACACCTTC

d_call: .
cdr3_length: 17
v_call: TRBV12-5
j_call: TRBJ2-4
clone_size: .
cdr3_aa: CASGLVQRVLAKNIQYF
cdr3_nt: TGTGCTAGTGGTTTGGTACAGAGGGTACTAGCCAAAAACATTCAGTACTTC

d_call: .
cdr3_length: 12
v_call: TRBV5-1
j_call: TRBJ2-1
clone_size: .
cdr3_aa: CASSARYNEQFF
cdr3_nt: TGCGCCAGCAGCGCGCGGTACAATGAGCAGTTCTTC

d_call: .
cdr3_length: 11
v_call: TRBV20-1
j_call: TRBJ1-2
clone_size: few
cdr3_aa: CSARGGVGYTF
cdr3_nt: TGCAGTGCTAGAGGCGGTGTCGGCTACACCTTC

d_call: .
cdr3_length: 11
v_call: TRBV20-1
j_call: TRBJ1-2
clone_size: .
cdr3_aa: CSAGAGYGYTF
cdr3_nt: TGCAGTGCTGGTGCAGGGTATGGCTACACCTTC

d_call: TRBD1
cdr3_length: 15
v_call: TRBV30
j_call: TRBJ2-7
clone_size: .
cdr3_aa: CAWSSTGAPRGEQYF
cdr3_nt: TGTGCCTGGAGCTCGACAGGGGCCCCAAGAGGAGAGCAGTACTTC

d_call: TRBD1
cdr3_length: 13
v_call: TRBV2
j_call: TRBJ1-1
clone_size: .
cdr3_aa: CASSGDRVTEAFF
cdr3_nt: TGTGCCAGCAGTGGGGACAGGGTCACTGAAGCTTTCTTT

d_call: .
cdr3_length: 13
v_call: TRBV7-6
j_call: TRBJ1-2
clone_size: .
cdr3_aa: CASSLSGERGYTF
cdr3_nt: TGTGCCAGCAGCCTTAGCGGGGAACGTGGCTACACCTTC

d_call: TRBD2
cdr3_length: 12
v_call: TRBV5-6
j_call: TRBJ2-1
clone_size: .
cdr3_aa: CASSSRGGPGFF
cdr3_nt: TGTGCCAGCAGCTCCCGGGGGGGCCCGGGGTTCTTC